These 10 T cell receptor beta chains came from one sample sequenced in a study of cytomegalovirus exposure and HLA in healthy donors. It was with 60 Vbeta and 13 Jbeta primers that the PCR ran. Repertoires were generated with immunoSEQ multiplex PCR, while TCRdb's copy carries only in-frame clones and drops some. This repertoire includes about 55,000 clones. The sample consisted of PBMCs. The receptors were sampled from a woman aged 55-75 years in good health and CMV-seropositive.

V usage is TRBV9 and J usage is TRBJ2-3; 9 bases fit TRBD2. The CDR3 has 16 amino acids. Losses at the gene ends were 4 bases for V and 6 bases for J; bases not matched to a gene: 12. From germline, CDR1 is SGDLS and CDR2 YYNGEE. DNA for the CDR3: TGTGCCAGCAGCCGAGGGATAGCGGGGGCGGGGGATACGCAGTATTTT. Amino acids: CASSRGIAGAGDTQYF.

The chain links TRBV18 to TRBJ2-4, with 8 bases aligning to TRBD1. This CDR3 is built from 15 residues. V was clipped by 3 bases and J by 7 bases; unmatched bases: 8. Per germline, CDR1 KGHSH and CDR2 LQKENI. The CDR3 loop reads CASSPETGASNIQYF. The DNA for the CDR3 is TGTGCCAGCTCACCCGAGACAGGGGCGAGCAACATTCAGTACTTC.

The DNA for the CDR3 is TGTGCCAGCAGTTTAATTCTTCGGGAAGCTTTCTTT. Residues: CASSLILREAFF. The genes are TRBV28 and TRBJ1-1; D unclear. The CDR3 runs 12 residues. Trimming stripped 2 bases from V and 8 bases from J, with 9 bases between. CDR1 MDHEN and CDR2 SYDVKM come from the germline V gene.

The rearrangement uses TRBV11-2 and TRBJ1-1; D possibly corresponds to TRBD1 (5 bases). Between the trimmed V and J ends, which lost 0 bases and 4 bases, there was a span of 9 bases. Looked up from germline, CDR1 is SGHAT and CDR2 is FQNNGV. There are 14 residues in the CDR3. CDR3 sequence reads: CASSLDRVATEAFF. CDR3 bases: TGTGCCAGCAGCTTAGACAGGGTTGCCACTGAAGCTTTCTTT.

The gene calls are TRBV11-3 and TRBJ2-5; D not certain. This CDR3 spans 14 amino acids. CDR1 is SGHNT and CDR2 is YENEEA in the germline V gene. Trimming removed 5 bases at V and 1 base at J, with 11 bases between. The DNA for the CDR3 is TGTGCCAGCAGCCATGGGCAGACCCAAGAGACCCAGTACTTC. This encodes CASSHGQTQETQYF.

J is TRBJ1-5 and V is TRBV5-1, with 8 bases matching TRBD1. The germline gives CDR1 SGHRS, CDR2 YFSETQ. This CDR3 spans 15 amino acids. Trimming took 2 bases from V and 5 from J; bases not matched to a gene: 6. The CDR3 region is CASSLEPGGDQPQHF. DNA of the CDR3: TGCGCCAGCAGCTTAGAACCAGGGGGCGATCAGCCCCAGCATTTT.

The rearrangement links TRBV28 to TRBJ2-7, with 7 positions matching TRBD1. The CDR3 is 13 amino acids. The V and J ends lost 6 bases and 4 bases, in that order; junction bases with no gene match: 6. Germline V gene lookup returns CDR1 MDHEN and CDR2 SYDVKM. The CDR3 loop reads CASRPGGRYEQYF. The CDR3 nucleotides are TGTGCCAGCAGGCCAGGGGGTCGGTACGAGCAGTACTTC.

The chain is built from TRBV27 and TRBJ1-2, with 7 bases fitting TRBD1. Germline V gives CDR1 MNHEY, CDR2 SMNVEV (reference sequence). The CDR3 length is 15 residues. Trimming removed 6 bases from V and 5 bases from J; junction bases left unmatched: 12. The CDR3 reads CASRPGTAEIYGYTF. The CDR3 coding sequence is TGTGCCAGCAGGCCTGGGACAGCAGAAATTTATGGCTACACCTTC.

This chain uses TRBV6-5 with TRBJ2-7; 10 nucleotides match TRBD1. Germline values: CDR1 MNHEY, CDR2 SVGAGI. The CDR3 covers 13 residues. V dropped 4 bases and J dropped 6; count of bases not matched to a gene: 3. The DNA for the CDR3 is TGTGCCAGCAGTTCGACAGGGGGCGTCGAGCAGTACTTC. Amino acids: CASSSTGGVEQYF.

The CDR3 nucleotides are TGCGCCAGCAGCTTGGGGACTAGCGGGGGGGCTGCCTACGAGCAGTACTTC. Its translation: CASSLGTSGGAAYEQYF. The J gene is TRBJ2-7, the V gene TRBV5-1; 15 bases match TRBD2. The V gene's germline CDR1 is SGHRS and CDR2 YFSETQ. This CDR3 comprises 17 residues. V was pared by 0 bases and J by 2 bases, with 3 bases of the junction left unmatched.